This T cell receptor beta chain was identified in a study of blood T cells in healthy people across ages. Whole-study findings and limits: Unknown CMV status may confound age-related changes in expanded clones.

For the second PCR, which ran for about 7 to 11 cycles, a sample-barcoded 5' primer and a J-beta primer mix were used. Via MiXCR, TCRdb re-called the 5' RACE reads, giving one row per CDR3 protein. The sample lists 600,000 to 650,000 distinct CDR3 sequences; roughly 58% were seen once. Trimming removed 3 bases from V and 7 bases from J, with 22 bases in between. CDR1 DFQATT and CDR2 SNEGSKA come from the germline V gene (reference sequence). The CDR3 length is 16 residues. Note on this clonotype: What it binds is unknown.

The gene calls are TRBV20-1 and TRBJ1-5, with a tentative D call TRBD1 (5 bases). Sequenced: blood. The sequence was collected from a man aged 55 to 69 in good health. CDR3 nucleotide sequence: TGCAGTGCTAGGGGAAAGGGTACGGGGCAAGGCCAGCCCCAGCATTTT. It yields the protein CSARGKGTGQGQPQHF.